This is a list of T cell receptor beta chains from one sample in a study of blood T cell repertoires in COVID-19. Method: immunoSEQ multiplex PCR; TCRdb's copy keeps in-frame clones and lacks some. The data hold about 240,000 clones, with roughly 90% observed a single time. Sequencing was carried out using peripheral blood. The receptors were gathered from a man aged 55 to 70 who had recovered from COVID-19. The conserved cysteine and the conserved F or W are not part of the CDR3 here. The order of the fields is CDR3 protein, V gene.

CDR3: ASSRRTGTMNTEAF
V: TRBV7-9

CDR3: ASSQVGGQGVTDTQY
V: TRBV4-1

CDR3: ASRTIPGYEQY
V: TRBV7-9

CDR3: ASLGGITDTQY
V: TRBV12-5

CDR3: ASTDGVTYNEQF
V: TRBV5-1

CDR3: ASSQGAGGSTDTQY
V: TRBV14

CDR3: ATSARGGRETQY
V: TRBV24-1

CDR3: ASRYRKTSGEETQY
V: TRBV5-1

CDR3: ASSSTIDRGKDTQY
V: TRBV5-6

CDR3: ASSRGLRNTEAF
V: TRBV6-2/TRBV6-3

CDR3: TSSKLEGNTGELF
V: TRBV1

CDR3: ASSVGQGAYTEAF
V: TRBV9

CDR3: ASRGQYSSGNTIY
V: TRBV2

CDR3: AWSRTPYNSPLH
V: TRBV30

CDR3: ASSRIAGGLQY
V: TRBV19

CDR3: ASSPGQGRPAF
V: TRBV6-5

CDR3: ASSGGEGGSPLH
V: TRBV5-1

CDR3: ASSLVQTGIRSYNSPLH
V: TRBV5-1

CDR3: ASSLRGGGELF
V: TRBV3-1/TRBV3-2

CDR3: ASSLGQGGTDTQY
V: TRBV4-1

CDR3: ASSYGGEGNGYGYT
V: TRBV6-5

CDR3: ASSVTWTDTQY
V: TRBV2

CDR3: ASSGASGNNEQF
V: TRBV9

CDR3: ASTGTGGGYGYT
V: TRBV5-4